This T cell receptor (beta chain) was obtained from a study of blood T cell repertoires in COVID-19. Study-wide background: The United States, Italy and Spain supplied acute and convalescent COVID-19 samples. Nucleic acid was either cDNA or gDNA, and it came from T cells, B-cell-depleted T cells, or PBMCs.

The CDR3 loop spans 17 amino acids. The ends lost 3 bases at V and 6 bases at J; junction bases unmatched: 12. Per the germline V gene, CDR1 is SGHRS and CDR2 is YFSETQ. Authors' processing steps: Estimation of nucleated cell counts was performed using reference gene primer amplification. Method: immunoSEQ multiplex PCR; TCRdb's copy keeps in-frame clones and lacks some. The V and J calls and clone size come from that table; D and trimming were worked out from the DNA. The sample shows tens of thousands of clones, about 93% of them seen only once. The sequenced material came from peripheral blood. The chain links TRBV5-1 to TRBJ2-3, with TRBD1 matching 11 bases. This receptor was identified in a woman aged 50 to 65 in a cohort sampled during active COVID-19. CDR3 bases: TGCGCCAGCAGCTCGGGCGAAAGGACAGGGGGCCAGGATACGCAGTATTTT. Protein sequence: CASSSGERTGGQDTQYF.